The 30 T cell receptor beta chains listed next were all sequenced from one sample in a study of T cell changes during pregnancy in multiple sclerosis (dated by TCRdb to the late 2010s). Libraries came from the immunoSEQ multiplex PCR assay. The clones in this table, taken by TCRdb from immuneACCESS, are in-frame only. Not every clone is retained; where verified, under half of the shortfall comes from an unresolved V gene, and the cause of the rest is unknown. The sample has about 77,000 clones on record, about 88% of them singletons. Around 2% of the sample is taken by the ten largest. The sample in question was peripheral blood, obtained before pregnancy. Receptor source: a female donor with multiple sclerosis, enrolled in a pregnancy study.

This rearrangement joins TRBV5-1 to TRBJ2-5, with D perhaps matching TRBD2 (6 bases). This CDR3 is built from 13 residues. Germline lookup yields CDR1 SGHRS and CDR2 YFSETQ. The V end was cut by 7 bases, the J end by 1 base, with 11 bases between. CDR3 nucleotides: TGCGCCAGCTGGGGGGATAGCCAAGAGACCCAGTACTTC. Its translation is CASWGDSQETQYF.

V gene TRBV9 combines with J gene TRBJ2-1, with D unclear. The germline gives CDR1 SGDLS, CDR2 YYNGEE. CDR3 length equals 14 residues. The germline V and J ends were trimmed by 0 bases and 4 bases, with 8 bases remaining between them. The CDR3 sequence is CASSVGEVYNEQFF. CDR3 nucleotides: TGTGCCAGCAGCGTAGGAGAAGTTTACAATGAGCAGTTCTTC. The full variable domain, in which reference TRBV9 and TRBJ2-1 provide the parts outside the CDR3, is DSGVTQTPKHLITATGQRVTLRCSPRSGDLSVYWYQQSLDQGLQFLIQYYNGEERAKGNILERFSAQQFPDLHSELNLSSLELGDSALYFCASSVGEVYNEQFFGPGTRLTVL.

The J gene is TRBJ1-2, the V gene TRBV19, with 7 bases lining up with TRBD1. J lost 5 bases, V lost 5 bases, and 20 bases had no gene match. The CDR3 is made up of 18 amino acids. Germline CDR1 reads LNHDA; CDR2 reads SQIVND (reference sequence). The CDR3 DNA follows: TGTGCCAGTAGTTTGACACGGACAGGACTGTGGGCCCTATATGGCTACACCTTC. Encoded protein: CASSLTRTGLWALYGYTF.

The V gene is TRBV5-1, the J gene TRBJ1-2; D is unresolved. Trimming pared 0 bases from V and 4 bases from J, leaving 13 bases between. Germline lookup yields CDR1 SGHRS and CDR2 YFSETQ. The CDR3 contains 15 residues. CDR3 sequence (DNA): TGCGCCAGCAGCTTGGCCCCCGCGGACTTCTATGGCTACACCTTC. The encoded protein is CASSLAPADFYGYTF.

This clone was detected only a few times. CDR3 region: CASSQDLGTGKSYGYTF. The CDR3 DNA reads as TGCGCCAGCAGCCAAGATCTCGGTACAGGGAAGTCTTATGGCTACACCTTC. This chain links TRBV4-1 with TRBJ1-2; D may be TRBD1 (6 bases). V was cut by 0 bases and J by 5 bases, with 19 bases left in between. The germline gives CDR1 MGHRA, CDR2 YSYEKL. This CDR3 has 17 amino acids.

The V call is TRBV6-4, the J call TRBJ2-3, with 8 bases identical to TRBD2. The CDR3 loop spans 16 amino acids. Germline V gives CDR1 MRHNA, CDR2 SNTAGT. J was trimmed by 4 bases and V by 0 bases; bases with no gene match: 6. DNA of the CDR3: TGTGCCAGCAGTGACTCACCCAGCGGGGGCCCAGATACGCAGTATTTT. It yields the protein CASSDSPSGGPDTQYF.

The J gene is TRBJ1-1, the V gene TRBV6-5; D gene uncertain. This CDR3 is built from 15 residues. The germline V gene has CDR1 MNHEY and CDR2 SVGAGI. Trimming left V 2 bases short and J 1 base short, with 11 bases between. DNA of the CDR3: TGTGCCAGCAGTTACCTAGGAGGGCCGAACACTGAAGCTTTCTTT. Translating gives CASSYLGGPNTEAFF.

The chain links TRBV9 to TRBJ2-5, with D tentatively TRBD2 (6 bases). The CDR3 runs 21 residues. With 0 bases removed from V and 1 base from J, the gap between germline ends came to 28 bases. The V gene's germline CDR1 is SGDLS and CDR2 YYNGEE. CDR3 amino acids: CASSVAPVRARVPGGQETQYF. For the CDR3, the DNA is TGTGCCAGCAGCGTAGCCCCGGTGAGAGCGCGGGTCCCCGGGGGCCAAGAGACCCAGTACTTC.

V usage is TRBV6-5 and J usage is TRBJ2-4, with D possibly TRBD1 on 5 matching bases. Trimming removed 6 bases from V and 9 bases from J, with 18 bases in between. From germline, CDR1 is MNHEY and CDR2 SVGAGI. The CDR3 loop spans 14 amino acids. In DNA, the CDR3 is TGTGCCAGCAGCCAAAAATTCCAGGGTAGCATTCAGTACTTC. It codes for CASSQKFQGSIQYF.

This chain's CDR3 is CASSKTGAETQYF. The CDR3 DNA is TGTGCCAGCAGCAAGACAGGGGCTGAGACCCAGTACTTC. The chain recombines TRBV7-2 with TRBJ2-5; 8 bases are a match to TRBD1. The CDR3 runs to 13 residues. Germline-derived CDR1 and CDR2 are SGHTA and FQGNSA. The J segment lost 5 bases and the V segment lost 5 bases, leaving 4 bases of the junction unmatched. Full variable domain (remainder filled in from reference TRBV7-2 and TRBJ2-5): GAGVSQSPSNKVTEKGKDVELRCDPISGHTALYWYRQSLGQGLEFLIYFQGNSAPDKSGLPSDRFSAERTGGSVSTLTIQRTQQEDSAVYLCASSKTGAETQYFGPGTRLLVL.

The V and J genes are TRBV4-3 and TRBJ2-7; 7 bases line up with TRBD1. The J segment lost 6 bases and the V segment lost 0 bases, leaving 14 bases of the junction unmatched. Germline CDR1 is LGHNA and CDR2 is YSLEER. The CDR3 has 17 residues. The CDR3 spells CASSQDLGTVFPSEQYF. CDR3 sequence (DNA): TGCGCCAGCAGCCAAGATTTAGGGACAGTGTTCCCATCCGAGCAGTACTTC.

V usage is TRBV5-6 and J usage is TRBJ1-5; possible D gene TRBD1, 6 bases. This CDR3 comprises 15 residues. Per the germline V gene, CDR1 is SGHDT and CDR2 is YYEEEE. V was shortened by 4 bases and J by 6 bases, with 17 bases between the two germline ends. For the CDR3, the DNA is TGTGCCAGCAGCCGCGGCAGGGGCATAGTTCAGCCCCAGCATTTT. Its protein is CASSRGRGIVQPQHF.

This chain joins TRBV6-6 and TRBJ1-1; D perhaps matches TRBD1 (5 bases). Trimming took 6 bases from V and 5 from J, leaving 16 bases between them. The CDR3 totals 14 residues. CDR1 and CDR2 from the germline V gene are MNHNY and SVGAGI (reference sequence). The CDR3 coding sequence is TGTGCCAGCAGGGACCGTGGGGGGGGGACTGAAGCTTTCTTT. Its translation is CASRDRGGGTEAFF.

J is TRBJ2-1 and V is TRBV7-9, with 8 positions matching TRBD2. J gave up 2 bases and V 5 bases, and 5 bases lay outside the gene matches. CDR3 length: 15 amino acids. Germline lookup yields CDR1 SEHNR and CDR2 FQNEAQ (reference sequence). CDR3 protein: CASSGRGGAYNEQFF. CDR3 nucleotide sequence: TGTGCCAGCAGCGGTCGGGGGGGGGCCTACAATGAGCAGTTCTTC.

This clone was observed a handful of times. The rearrangement links TRBV9 to TRBJ1-5; the match to TRBD1 covers 9 bases. The CDR3 spans 17 residues. The trim removed 1 base at V and 2 bases at J, leaving 7 bases unmatched. Germline CDR1 and CDR2: SGDLS and YYNGEE. CDR3 bases: TGTGCCAGCAGCGTAAATAGCCGGGACAGGGGCAATCAGCCCCAGCATTTT. This translates into CASSVNSRDRGNQPQHF. The whole variable domain, remainder taken from reference TRBV9 and TRBJ1-5, is DSGVTQTPKHLITATGQRVTLRCSPRSGDLSVYWYQQSLDQGLQFLIQYYNGEERAKGNILERFSAQQFPDLHSELNLSSLELGDSALYFCASSVNSRDRGNQPQHFGDGTRLSIL.

V gene TRBV6-5 combines with J gene TRBJ1-2; maybe TRBD1 (6 bases). CDR3 length: 15 residues. Trimming pared 7 bases from V and 0 bases from J, leaving 15 bases between. The germline V gene encodes CDR1 MNHEY and CDR2 SVGAGI. CDR3 sequence reads: CASTLGQNANYGYTF. CDR3 nucleotide sequence: TGTGCCAGCACCCTGGGACAAAACGCTAACTATGGCTACACCTTC.

This chain joins TRBV6-5 and TRBJ1-4, with D perhaps matching TRBD1 (6 bases). This CDR3 is 16 amino acids long. Per the germline V gene, CDR1 is MNHEY and CDR2 is SVGAGI. Trimming cost V 0 bases and J 6 bases, with 14 bases left between them. The CDR3 loop is CASSYSRGGTHEKLFF. CDR3 nucleotides: TGTGCCAGCAGTTACTCGAGGGGGGGAACCCATGAAAAACTGTTTTTT.

The V call is TRBV23-1, the J call TRBJ2-3, with D maybe TRBD2 (5 bases). TRBV23-1 is annotated as an ORF whose role is uncertain. This CDR3 has 17 residues. V lost 2 bases and J 4 bases, leaving 19 bases between the germline ends. CDR3 sequence reads: CASSQTWRVLRADTQYF. As DNA, the CDR3 is TGCGCCAGCAGTCAAACCTGGCGGGTCCTACGTGCAGATACGCAGTATTTT.

The chain couples TRBV5-1 to TRBJ1-1; TRBD1 might be the D (5 bases). The V and J ends lost 2 bases and 1 base respectively, with 12 bases between them. This CDR3 region has 15 residues. CDR1 is SGHRS, CDR2 YFSETQ, per germline. CDR3 nucleotide sequence: TGCGCCAGCAGCTTATCGGGACTCAGGAACACTGAAGCTTTCTTT. This gives the protein CASSLSGLRNTEAFF.

V usage is TRBV10-3 and J usage is TRBJ2-5, with 8 nucleotides matching TRBD2. Germline assignment: CDR1 ENHRY and CDR2 SYGVKD. V gave up 2 bases and J gave up 0 bases; unmatched junction bases: 5. The length of the CDR3 is 16 residues. CDR3 in DNA: TGTGCCATCAGTGAGAGGCGGGGGGACCACCAAGAGACCCAGTACTTC. It yields the protein CAISERRGDHQETQYF.

This clone came up once. This rearrangement joins TRBV30 to TRBJ1-1; 8 bases align to TRBD1. This CDR3 comprises 13 residues. J was trimmed by 5 bases and V by 5 bases; bases with no gene match: 7. The V gene's germline CDR1 is GTSNPN and CDR2 SVGIG (reference sequence). For the CDR3, the DNA is TGTGCCTGGCTTAACAGGGGGGGAACTGAAGCTTTCTTT. It translates to CAWLNRGGTEAFF.

This chain uses TRBV18 with TRBJ1-3; no clear D. The V and J ends lost 6 bases and 0 bases respectively, with 9 bases between them. Germline CDR1 and CDR2: KGHSH and LQKENI. This CDR3 is 14 amino acids long. CDR3 nucleotides: TGTGCCAGCTCCGGTCTATACTCTGGAAACACCATATATTTT. This sequence encodes CASSGLYSGNTIYF. Using reference TRBV18 and TRBJ1-3 for the parts outside the CDR3, the full variable domain is NAGVMQNPRHLVRRRGQEARLRCSPMKGHSHVYWYRQLPEEGLKFMVYLQKENIIDESGMPKERFSAEFPKEGPSILRIQQVVRGDSAAYFCASSGLYSGNTIYFGEGSWLTVV.

The rearrangement uses TRBV4-2 and TRBJ1-6; 7 bases fit TRBD1. The CDR3 consists of 16 residues. Germline CDR1 reads LGHNA; CDR2 reads YNFKEQ. V dropped 5 bases and J dropped 5; count of bases not matched to a gene: 9. In nucleotides, the CDR3 is TGTGCCAGCAGCTTCTCGCCCGGGACAGATAATTCACCCCTCCACTTT. Translation gives CASSFSPGTDNSPLHF.

This clone was detected only a few times. The chain has TRBV4-1 and TRBJ2-1, with 7 bases that match TRBD2. This CDR3 region has 16 residues. From germline, CDR1 is MGHRA and CDR2 YSYEKL. Losses at the gene ends were 0 bases for V and 4 bases for J; bases not matched to a gene: 6. CDR3 DNA: TGCGCCAGCAGCCAAGACCCGGGGGAGGGGTACAATGAGCAGTTCTTC. Residues: CASSQDPGEGYNEQFF.

The genes are TRBV7-8 and TRBJ1-2; 7 bases are a match to TRBD1. Germline CDR1 is SGHVS and CDR2 is FQNEAQ. The CDR3 is made up of 14 amino acids. V lost 5 bases, J lost 2 bases, and 5 bases stayed unmatched. CDR3 nucleotides: TGTGCCAGCAGCAGCAAGACAGGGAACTATGGCTACACCTTC. Translating it yields CASSSKTGNYGYTF.

This clone was recorded a few times. The V and J genes are TRBV7-9 and TRBJ1-2; D is uncertain. Germline V CDR1 and CDR2: SEHNR, FQNEAQ (reference sequence). Trimming removed 8 bases from V and 0 bases from J, with 7 bases in between. The CDR3 runs 12 residues. Written as DNA, the CDR3 is TGTGCCAGCCATGGCCCTAACTATGGCTACACCTTC. It is translated as CASHGPNYGYTF. Filled out from reference TRBV7-9 and TRBJ1-2, the complete variable domain reads DTGVSQNPRHKITKRGQNVTFRCDPISEHNRLYWYRQTLGQGPEFLTYFQNEAQLEKSRLLSDRFSAERPKGSFSTLEIQRTEQGDSAMYLCASHGPNYGYTFGSGTRLTVV.

The chain couples TRBV27 to TRBJ2-1; 9 bases fit TRBD1. The length of the CDR3 is 16 residues. The J segment lost 3 bases and the V segment lost 2 bases, leaving 5 bases of the junction unmatched. Germline-derived CDR1 and CDR2 are MNHEY and SMNVEV (reference sequence). CDR3 loop: CASSLDGTGFYNEQFF. Here the CDR3 DNA reads TGTGCCAGCAGTTTAGATGGGACAGGGTTCTACAATGAGCAGTTCTTC.

The chain combines TRBV11-2 with TRBJ2-5; D perhaps matches TRBD2 (7 bases). V lost 0 bases and J 5 bases, leaving 13 bases between the germline ends. The CDR3 is made up of 15 amino acids. Germline V gene sequence: CDR1 SGHAT, CDR2 FQNNGV. CDR3 coding DNA: TGTGCCAGCAGCTTAGATGGAGGGGGGGGTGAGACCCAGTACTTC. It translates to CASSLDGGGGETQYF.

The gene calls are TRBV7-3 and TRBJ2-1, with 10 nucleotides matching TRBD2. The CDR3 totals 15 residues. Per the germline V gene, CDR1 is SGHTA and CDR2 is FQGTGA. V dropped 5 bases and J dropped 3; count of bases not matched to a gene: 4. The CDR3 here is CASSQRLAGYNEQFF. In nucleotides, the CDR3 is TGTGCCAGCAGCCAGAGACTAGCGGGCTACAATGAGCAGTTCTTC.

The gene calls are TRBV4-1 and TRBJ1-2; D is uncertain. With 0 bases removed from V and 0 bases from J, the gap between germline ends came to 8 bases. The germline CDR1 and CDR2 sequences are MGHRA and YSYEKL. The CDR3 length is 15 residues. The CDR3 sequence is CASSQDYATNYGYTF. CDR3 DNA: TGCGCCAGCAGCCAAGATTATGCTACTAACTATGGCTACACCTTC.